These 14 T cell receptor beta chains came from one sample sequenced in a study of blood T cell repertoires in COVID-19. TCRdb's table, derived via immunoSEQ multiplex PCR, lists solely in-frame clones and lacks some. The sample consists of around 300,000 clones, over 75% of them appearing once. The sample comprised peripheral blood. The source is a woman aged 70 to 79 with acute or convalescent COVID-19.

V is TRBV11-1 and J is TRBJ2-1, with 8 bases that match TRBD2. J lost 6 bases, V lost 4 bases, and 5 bases had no gene match. This CDR3 has 14 residues. CDR1 and CDR2 (germline): SGHAT, FQDESV (reference sequence). The CDR3 DNA reads as TGTGCCAGCAGCTCCCGGGGGGGGTCCAATGAGCAGTTCTTC. Translated, it gives CASSSRGGSNEQFF.

This clone was counted once. V is TRBV27 and J is TRBJ2-7, with D possibly TRBD1 on 6 matching bases. Germline CDR1 is MNHEY and CDR2 is SMNVEV (reference sequence). This CDR3 comprises 13 residues. V gave up 3 bases and J gave up 7 bases, with 13 bases separating them. The CDR3 nucleotides are TGTGCCAGCAGTTTCCTACAGGGCGGGGAGCAGTACTTC. Translation: CASSFLQGGEQYF.

The chain links TRBV6-5 to TRBJ1-2; no definite D call. The germline V gene encodes CDR1 MNHEY and CDR2 SVGAGI. The CDR3 runs to 11 residues. The V gene lost 4 bases and the J gene lost 8 bases, with 8 bases spanning the gap. This CDR3 reads CASSSSVGYTF. Written as DNA, the CDR3 is TGTGCCAGCAGTTCCAGTGTCGGCTACACCTTC.

This clone was seen just once. At one end the junction does not follow the germline gene, possibly because of a read error. The V gene is TRBV7-7, the J gene TRBJ2-1, with 8 bases that match TRBD1. This CDR3 contains 15 residues. Germline CDR1 SSHAT, CDR2 FNYEAQ (reference sequence). The CDR3: CASSLADRAFDEQFF. In DNA, the CDR3 is TGTGCTAGCAGCTTAGCGGACAGGGCCTTTGATGAGCAGTTCTTC.

The chain recombines TRBV5-6 with TRBJ1-1, with a possible D match to TRBD1 (6 bases). The V gene lost 3 bases and the J gene lost 1 base, with 10 bases spanning the gap. The CDR3 consists of 14 residues. The germline CDR1 and CDR2 sequences are SGHDT and YYEEEE. The CDR3 region has the DNA TGTGCCAGCAGCTACACAGGGCCGAACACTGAAGCTTTCTTT. It yields the protein CASSYTGPNTEAFF.

The rearrangement uses TRBV15 and TRBJ2-7, with 8 bases lining up with TRBD2. Germline V CDR1 and CDR2: LNHNV, YYDKDF (reference sequence). This CDR3 spans 16 amino acids. V gave up 8 bases and J gave up 2 bases; unmatched junction bases: 14. CDR3 in amino acids: CATPTDRAGVTYEQYF. CDR3 DNA sequence: TGTGCCACCCCTACCGACAGAGCGGGGGTGACCTACGAGCAGTACTTC.

The CDR3 sequence: CSVERRLENEQFF. The CDR3 DNA follows: TGCAGCGTTGAAAGGAGGCTCGAGAATGAGCAGTTCTTC. This chain connects TRBV29-1 to TRBJ2-1, with D possibly being TRBD2 (5 bases). This CDR3 is built from 13 residues. V dropped 2 bases and J dropped 7 bases, with 12 bases sitting between them. Germline loops: CDR1 SQVTM, CDR2 ANQGSEA.

V and J are TRBV11-2 and TRBJ1-4; D is unclear. From germline, CDR1 is SGHAT and CDR2 FQNNGV. Trimming left V 2 bases short and J 3 bases short, with 13 bases between. The CDR3 sequence is 16 residues long. CDR3 DNA: TGTGCCAGCAGCTTAAGGATGAGGCCCCCTAATGAAAAACTGTTTTTT. Protein sequence: CASSLRMRPPNEKLFF.

The chain joins TRBV5-1 to TRBJ1-2; possible D gene TRBD1, 5 bases. V was cut by 2 bases and J by 8 bases, with 13 bases left in between. The germline V gene encodes CDR1 SGHRS and CDR2 YFSETQ. The CDR3 loop spans 13 amino acids. CDR3 DNA sequence: TGCGCCAGCAGCTTCAACACAGGCAGGGGCTACACCTTC. Its translation is CASSFNTGRGYTF.

This CDR3 reads CASSPTSGSYEQYF. The CDR3 bases are TGTGCCAGCTCGCCAACTAGCGGTTCCTACGAGCAGTACTTC. The chain recombines TRBV18 with TRBJ2-7, with TRBD2 matching 8 bases. The CDR3 loop spans 14 amino acids. The V segment lost 6 bases and the J segment 1 base; nucleotides outside the gene matches: 5. Germline V lookup: CDR1 KGHSH, CDR2 LQKENI.

This clone is a singleton in its sample. The gene calls are TRBV18 and TRBJ2-5, with 10 nucleotides matching TRBD1. The germline V gene encodes CDR1 KGHSH and CDR2 LQKENI. CDR3 length: 15 amino acids. Trimming took 6 bases from V and 4 from J; bases not matched to a gene: 8. CDR3 residues: CASSGGTGVGETQYF. The CDR3 DNA reads as TGTGCCAGCTCCGGAGGGACAGGGGTAGGAGAGACCCAGTACTTC. Looking up the rest from reference TRBV18 and TRBJ2-5 gives the full variable domain: NAGVMQNPRHLVRRRGQEARLRCSPMKGHSHVYWYRQLPEEGLKFMVYLQKENIIDESGMPKERFSAEFPKEGPSILRIQQVVRGDSAAYFCASSGGTGVGETQYFGPGTRLLVL.

For the CDR3, the DNA is TGTGCCAGCTCACTTGGGACAGGGAAGAATTCACCCCTCCACTTT. The encoded protein is CASSLGTGKNSPLHF. The gene calls are TRBV18 and TRBJ1-6; 9 bases fit TRBD1. The CDR3 is 15 amino acids. Germline V gene data show CDR1 as KGHSH and CDR2 as LQKENI. V lost 4 bases and J lost 7; bases outside the gene matches: 5.

This clone was seen only a few times. This chain uses TRBV6-6 with TRBJ2-7; a possible D gene is TRBD2 (7 bases). Germline CDR1 reads MNHNY; CDR2 reads SVGAGI (reference sequence). CDR3 length: 13 amino acids. V was cut by 11 bases and J by 3 bases, with 17 bases left in between. The CDR3 region is CASRGALGYEQYF. The CDR3 region has the DNA TGTGCCTCCCGGGGGGCTCTGGGCTACGAGCAGTACTTC.

The rearrangement links TRBV7-9 to TRBJ1-1; no clear D gene. The CDR3 length is 13 residues. Trimming pared 3 bases from V and 4 bases from J, leaving 9 bases between. CDR1 and CDR2 (germline): SEHNR, FQNEAQ (reference sequence). The CDR3, as DNA: TGTGCCAGCAGCTTCATGCCGGTCACTGAAGCTTTCTTT. This codes for CASSFMPVTEAFF.